The 17 T cell receptor beta chains below all came from one sample that was sequenced in a study of T cells after posttransplantation cyclophosphamide. Profiled with immunoSEQ multiplex PCR; TCRdb holds only in-frame clones, not every one. The sample was found to contain roughly 41,000 clones, and every one recurs. Material: PBMCs. These receptors all come from a young man in good health and a related stem cell transplant donor.

This sequence joins TRBV6-5 and TRBJ2-5; 7 bases are a match to TRBD1. This CDR3 spans 15 amino acids. The V segment lost 5 bases and the J segment 2 bases; nucleotides outside the gene matches: 8. Per the germline V gene, CDR1 is MNHEY and CDR2 is SVGAGI. CDR3 DNA: TGTGCCAGCAGTCCGCGAGGGACAGCACAAGAGACCCAGTACTTC. It specifies CASSPRGTAQETQYF.

This clone was counted ten times or more. This chain connects TRBV7-9 to TRBJ1-3; D not resolved. The germline V and J ends were trimmed by 0 bases and 1 base, with 4 bases remaining between them. The CDR3 contains 14 residues. Germline CDR1 reads SEHNR; CDR2 reads FQNEAQ (reference sequence). CDR3 residues: CASSLAQSGNTIYF. The CDR3 DNA sequence: TGTGCCAGCAGCTTAGCCCAGTCTGGAAACACCATATATTTT.

This clone appeared a few times. The chain links TRBV6-1 to TRBJ2-3; the D gene is possibly TRBD1 (6 bases). Germline V gene data show CDR1 as MNHNS and CDR2 as SASEGT. The CDR3 has 15 amino acids. V was shortened by 6 bases and J by 2 bases, with 15 bases between the two germline ends. Here the CDR3 DNA reads TGTGCCAGCAGCCCGTTGGGGGCGGACACAGATACGCAGTATTTT. Its protein is CASSPLGADTDTQYF.

This clone came up many times. The chain couples TRBV12-3 or TRBV12-4 to TRBJ2-5; D ambiguous. The germline V and J ends were trimmed by 1 base and 1 base, with 7 bases remaining between them. CDR3 length equals 14 residues. CDR3 sequence (DNA): TGTGCCAGCAGTTTAGAGGCAGGCCAAGAGACCCAGTACTTC. This gives the protein CASSLEAGQETQYF.

In its sample, this clone was seen many times. The CDR3 sequence: CASSLGQGGLGGYTF. The CDR3 DNA is TGTGCCAGTAGCCTTGGACAGGGCGGGTTAGGAGGCTACACCTTC. This sequence joins TRBV19 and TRBJ1-2; 8 nucleotides align to TRBD1. The CDR3 extends over 15 amino acids. J lost 8 bases, V lost 6 bases, and 14 bases had no gene match. Germline V gives CDR1 LNHDA, CDR2 SQIVND (reference sequence).

The sample holds many counts of this clone. The CDR3 loop reads CASSSGTGGLNTEAFF. The CDR3 DNA reads as TGTGCCAGCAGCTCCGGGACAGGGGGCTTGAACACTGAAGCTTTCTTT. The J gene is TRBJ1-1, the V gene TRBV11-2; TRBD1 matches 12 bases. The CDR3 totals 16 residues. CDR1 and CDR2 from the germline V gene are SGHAT and FQNNGV. V gave up 4 bases and J gave up 0 bases; unmatched junction bases: 3.

This clone has only a few counts. Since a much larger clone is just one base distant, this may be a read error. The chain recombines TRBV6-5 with TRBJ1-1, with D tentatively TRBD1 (5 bases). V lost 2 bases and J lost 1, with 8 bases in between. The CDR3 is 14 amino acids. CDR1 and CDR2 (germline): MNHEY, SVGAGI. CDR3 residues: CASSYGGENTEAFF. The DNA of the CDR3 is TGTGCCAGCAGTTACGGGGGGGAGAACACTGAAGCTTTCTTT.

The rearrangement links TRBV7-2 to TRBJ2-5, with D uncertain. Per germline, CDR1 SGHTA and CDR2 FQGNSA. Trimming cost V 1 base and J 5 bases, with 14 bases left between them. The CDR3 contains 15 residues. For the CDR3, the DNA is TGTGCCAGCAGCTTAGATCTGGCCTCCAGGGAGACCCAGTACTTC. It translates to CASSLDLASRETQYF.

This clone was recorded many times. The chain combines TRBV7-2 with TRBJ2-1; 15 bases align to TRBD2. CDR1 and CDR2 (germline): SGHTA, FQGNSA. With 5 bases clipped from V and 7 bases from J, the junction kept 6 bases outside the gene matches. CDR3 length: 16 amino acids. CDR3: CASSEGLAGGLNEQFF. The CDR3 coding sequence is TGTGCCAGCAGCGAGGGACTAGCGGGGGGCTTAAATGAGCAGTTCTTC.

This clone was seen at least ten times. V usage is TRBV27 and J usage is TRBJ1-4; D is perhaps TRBD1 (5 bases). Trimming shortened V by 2 bases and J by 8 bases, and 12 bases separated the two germline ends. The CDR3 spans 14 residues. The germline CDR1 and CDR2 sequences are MNHEY and SMNVEV (reference sequence). The CDR3 loop reads CASSLGQGKEKLFF. The CDR3 DNA sequence: TGTGCCAGCAGTTTAGGGCAGGGAAAGGAAAAACTGTTTTTT.

This clone has a count of ten or more. The V gene is TRBV4-3, the J gene TRBJ2-7; 9 bases agree with TRBD1. The trim removed 5 bases at V and 3 bases at J, leaving 17 bases unmatched. From germline, CDR1 is LGHNA and CDR2 YSLEER. This CDR3 contains 18 residues. The CDR3 nucleotides are TGCGCCAGCAGCTCCTCTTACGGCCGGACAGGGGATCACTACGAGCAGTACTTC. Its translation is CASSSSYGRTGDHYEQYF.

This clone was recorded at least ten times. The gene calls are TRBV28 and TRBJ1-5, with TRBD1 as a possible D gene (5 bases). The CDR3 consists of 15 residues. Per germline, CDR1 MDHEN and CDR2 SYDVKM. V lost 6 bases, J lost 3 bases, and 15 bases lay in between. The CDR3 loop is CASRKGGVNNQPQHF. Here the CDR3 DNA reads TGTGCCAGCAGGAAGGGAGGGGTGAACAATCAGCCCCAGCATTTT.

This clone was seen many times. The rearrangement uses TRBV5-4 and TRBJ1-4; 8 bases match TRBD1. V was clipped by 5 bases and J by 4 bases; unmatched bases: 7. The CDR3 runs to 15 residues. Germline CDR1 and CDR2: SGHNT and YYREEE (reference sequence). The CDR3 sequence is CASSRGQGSNEKLFF. CDR3 bases: TGTGCCAGCAGTCGTGGACAGGGTAGTAATGAAAAACTGTTTTTT. Full variable domain (missing parts from reference TRBV5-4 and TRBJ1-4): ETGVTQSPTHLIKTRGQQVTLRCSSQSGHNTVSWYQQALGQGPQFIFQYYREEENGRGNFPPRFSGLQFPNYSSELNVNALELDDSALYLCASSRGQGSNEKLFFGSGTQLSVL.

The table lists this clone with many counts. The chain uses TRBV12-3 or TRBV12-4 and TRBJ2-2, with 8 bases identical to TRBD1. V lost 1 base to trimming and J lost 5 bases; unmatched junction nucleotides: 3. The CDR3 is made up of 15 amino acids. The CDR3 sequence is CASSLGQGRTGELFF. The CDR3 DNA follows: TGTGCCAGCAGTTTAGGACAGGGGAGAACCGGGGAGCTGTTTTTT.

This clone has ten or more counts. The rearrangement links TRBV6-4 to TRBJ1-3, with unresolved D. Germline lookup yields CDR1 MRHNA and CDR2 SNTAGT. This CDR3 has 15 residues. V shed 5 bases and J shed 0 bases, with 11 bases lying between them. The CDR3 nucleotides read TGTGCCAGCAGTCGAGCGGGTGCCTCTGGAAACACCATATATTTT. Translating it yields CASSRAGASGNTIYF.

The sample holds many counts of this clone. This rearrangement joins TRBV6-5 to TRBJ2-7; 8 nucleotides align to TRBD1. V trimming: 7 bases; J trimming: 1 base; junction bases outside the gene matches: 9. The CDR3 is 15 residues long. The germline V gene encodes CDR1 MNHEY and CDR2 SVGAGI. The CDR3 DNA is TGTGCCAGCACCAAAACAGGGGGTTCGTCCTACGAGCAGTACTTC. Its protein is CASTKTGGSSYEQYF.

This clone was observed many times. The V gene is TRBV5-1, the J gene TRBJ2-1; 9 nucleotides line up with TRBD2. Per the germline V gene, CDR1 is SGHRS and CDR2 is YFSETQ. The CDR3 loop spans 16 amino acids. The junction had 4 bases not matched to a gene; V was cut back by 0 bases and J by 3 bases. The CDR3 coding sequence is TGCGCCAGCAGCTTGGCAGCGGGGGGTCTCTACAATGAGCAGTTCTTC. Translating gives CASSLAAGGLYNEQFF.